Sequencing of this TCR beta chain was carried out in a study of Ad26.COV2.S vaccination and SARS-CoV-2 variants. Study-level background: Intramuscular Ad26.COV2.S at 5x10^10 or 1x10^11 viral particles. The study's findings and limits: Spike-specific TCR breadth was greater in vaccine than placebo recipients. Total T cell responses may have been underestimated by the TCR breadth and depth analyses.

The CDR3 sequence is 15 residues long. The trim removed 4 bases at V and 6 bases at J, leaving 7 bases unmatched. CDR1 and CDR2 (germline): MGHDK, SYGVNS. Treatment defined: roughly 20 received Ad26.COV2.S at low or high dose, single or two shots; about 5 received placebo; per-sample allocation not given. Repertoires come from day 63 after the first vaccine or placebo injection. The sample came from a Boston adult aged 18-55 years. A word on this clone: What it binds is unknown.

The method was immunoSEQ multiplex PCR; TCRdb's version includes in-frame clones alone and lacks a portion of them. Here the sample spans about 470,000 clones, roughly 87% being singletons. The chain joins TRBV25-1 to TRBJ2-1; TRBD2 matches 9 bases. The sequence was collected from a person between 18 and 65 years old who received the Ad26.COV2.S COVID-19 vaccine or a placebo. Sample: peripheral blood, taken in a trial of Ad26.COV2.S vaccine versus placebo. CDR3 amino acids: CASSVSGSQGNEQFF. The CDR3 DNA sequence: TGTGCCAGCAGTGTTAGCGGGAGCCAGGGCAATGAGCAGTTCTTC.